Following are 24 T cell receptor beta chains from one sample sequenced in a study of yellow fever vaccine responses in identical twins (dated by TCRdb to the late 2010s). The library came from RT-PCR. These reads were obtained on an Illumina HiSeq 2500. TCRdb reprocessed the public reads (quality trimming at Q25 with fastp, clone calling with MiXCR) and kept in-frame beta chains. Each entry is one CDR3 protein sequence, shown with its most common DNA and genes. The sample contains roughly 14,000 distinct CDR3 sequences, about 88% of them found a single time. 0.65% to 0.7% of the sample belongs to the ten largest clones. Sample: T cells from blood (PBMCs), unsorted or a sorted subset (not recorded which), taken before or after yellow fever vaccination (not recorded which). Receptor source: a woman aged 18-35 years who received the yellow fever vaccine. Donor details come from another sample of the same person, matched by shared clones.

This clonotype was detected only once. The chain recombines TRBV18 with TRBJ1-3; D not resolved. V lost 2 bases and J 4 bases, leaving 12 bases between the germline ends. The V gene's germline CDR1 is KGHSH and CDR2 LQKENI. The CDR3 length is 15 residues. The CDR3 here is CASSPTSGWGNTIYF. CDR3 in DNA: TGTGCCAGCTCACCAACCTCAGGCTGGGGAAACACCATATATTTT.

The chain joins TRBV12-3 or TRBV12-4 to TRBJ1-1, with D tentatively TRBD1 (6 bases). The CDR3 has 15 residues. V dropped 5 bases and J dropped 1 base, with 14 bases sitting between them. The CDR3 region has the DNA TGTGCCAGCAGTCAGACAGGTTTGTCGAACACTGAAGCTTTCTTT. It translates to CASSQTGLSNTEAFF.

V usage is TRBV10-3 and J usage is TRBJ1-2; no clear D. Between the trimmed V and J ends, which lost 3 bases and 10 bases, there was a span of 12 bases. The CDR3 runs to 12 residues. Germline CDR1 is ENHRY and CDR2 is SYGVKD. The CDR3 DNA follows: TGTGCCATCAGTGACATCCCCATGAACTACACCTTC. Residues: CAISDIPMNYTF.

The chain uses TRBV3-1 and TRBJ2-1; 7 bases align to TRBD1. The CDR3 has 16 amino acids. Germline V CDR1 and CDR2: LGHDT, YNNKEL (reference sequence). Trimming cost V 3 bases and J 7 bases; bases outside gene matches: 12. The CDR3 nucleotides are TGTGCCAGCAGCCACCCGACAGGGATCCTTACGAATGAGCAGTTCTTC. Its protein product is CASSHPTGILTNEQFF.

This clonotype has just a few counts. V and J are TRBV29-1 and TRBJ2-5; 7 nucleotides match TRBD1. V dropped 6 bases and J dropped 1; count of bases not matched to a gene: 14. The CDR3 covers 16 residues. Germline CDR1 and CDR2: SQVTM and ANQGSEA. The chain's CDR3 is CSVAPGQNTLQETQYF. The CDR3 DNA sequence: TGCAGCGTGGCCCCGGGACAGAACACTCTCCAAGAGACCCAGTACTTC.

This rearrangement joins TRBV10-3 to TRBJ2-5; 10 bases align to TRBD2. The V gene end was trimmed by 6 bases and the J gene end by 5 bases; junction bases not matched to a gene: 6. Looked up from germline, CDR1 is ENHRY and CDR2 is SYGVKD. This CDR3 spans 14 amino acids. The chain's CDR3 is CAIRPSGSGETQYF. In DNA, the CDR3 is TGTGCCATCAGACCTAGCGGGAGCGGTGAGACCCAGTACTTC.

This clonotype turned up a few times. The chain couples TRBV5-4 to TRBJ1-4; D remains ambiguous. The V gene's germline CDR1 is SGHNT and CDR2 YYREEE (reference sequence). V shed 7 bases and J shed 2 bases, with 12 bases lying between them. This CDR3 comprises 14 residues. CDR3 in amino acids: CASSLPGTNEKLFF. The CDR3 nucleotides read TGTGCCAGCTCCCTGCCGGGGACTAATGAAAAACTGTTTTTT.

This chain links TRBV10-3 with TRBJ1-6, with TRBD1 matching 7 bases. Germline CDR1 reads ENHRY; CDR2 reads SYGVKD. Trimming took 8 bases from V and 7 from J; bases not matched to a gene: 5. This CDR3 is 13 amino acids long. CDR3 bases: TGTGCCATCCGACAGGGTGGCAATTCACCCCTCCACTTT. It yields the protein CAIRQGGNSPLHF.

This chain links TRBV2 with TRBJ2-2, with D uncertain. V was cut by 4 bases and J by 0 bases, with 12 bases left in between. The CDR3 consists of 16 residues. In germline, CDR1 is SNHLY, CDR2 FYNNEI. In nucleotides, the CDR3 is TGTGCCAGCAGTGCCCCCATTGGTCCGAACACCGGGGAGCTGTTTTTT. Its protein product is CASSAPIGPNTGELFF.

This chain uses TRBV29-1 with TRBJ2-3; D uncertain. CDR1 is SQVTM and CDR2 is ANQGSEA in the germline V gene. This CDR3 is 14 amino acids long. Trimming took 1 base from V and 6 from J, leaving 14 bases between them. The CDR3 loop reads CSVEAPTRPDTQYF. The DNA of the CDR3 is TGCAGCGTTGAAGCCCCAACTCGGCCGGATACGCAGTATTTT.

The rearrangement uses TRBV12-3 or TRBV12-4 and TRBJ2-7; D remains ambiguous. This CDR3 region has 13 residues. V was trimmed by 2 bases and J by 0 bases, leaving 5 bases between them. The DNA for the CDR3 is TGTGCCAGCAGTTTAACCAGCTCCTACGAGCAGTACTTC. Translated, it gives CASSLTSSYEQYF.

V usage is TRBV5-6 and J usage is TRBJ1-3; possibly TRBD1 for D (5 bases). This CDR3 has 15 amino acids. Germline V CDR1 and CDR2: SGHDT, YYEEEE. The germline V and J ends were trimmed by 4 bases and 0 bases, with 11 bases remaining between them. CDR3 DNA: TGTGCCAGCAGCCCGACAGCCTTCTCTGGAAACACCATATATTTT. This translates into CASSPTAFSGNTIYF. Full variable domain (outside the CDR3, taken from reference TRBV5-6 and TRBJ1-3): DAGVTQSPTHLIKTRGQQVTLRCSPKSGHDTVSWYQQALGQGPQFIFQYYEEEERQRGNFPDRFSGHQFPNYSSELNVNALLLGDSALYLCASSPTAFSGNTIYFGEGSWLTVV.

This chain joins TRBV11-2 and TRBJ2-1, with D unclear. CDR1 is SGHAT, CDR2 FQNNGV, per germline. Trimming pared 2 bases from V and 6 bases from J, leaving 11 bases between. CDR3 size: 14 residues. The CDR3 coding sequence is TGTGCCAGCAGCTTATCCCGGGTTTTCAATGAGCAGTTCTTC. Translated: CASSLSRVFNEQFF.

This sequence joins TRBV12-3 or TRBV12-4 and TRBJ2-5; maybe TRBD1 (6 bases). The CDR3 runs 13 residues. With 6 bases removed from V and 2 bases from J, the gap between germline ends came to 10 bases. The CDR3 sequence is CASRYRVQETQYF. CDR3 sequence (DNA): TGTGCCAGCAGGTACAGGGTACAAGAGACCCAGTACTTC.

The chain combines TRBV7-6 with TRBJ1-1, with a weak D call TRBD1 (5 bases). V lost 4 bases and J 1 base, leaving 7 bases between the germline ends. Germline assignment: CDR1 SGHVS and CDR2 FNYEAQ. The CDR3 is 13 residues long. CDR3 residues: CASSWDWNTEAFF. In DNA, the CDR3 is TGTGCCAGCAGCTGGGACTGGAACACTGAAGCTTTCTTT.

CDR3 nucleotides: TGTGCCAGCAGCTTAGCTAACTATGGCTACACCTTC. This translates into CASSLANYGYTF. The chain combines TRBV11-1 with TRBJ1-2; D not certain. Germline lookup yields CDR1 SGHAT and CDR2 FQDESV (reference sequence). Trimming removed 0 bases at V and 1 base at J, with 0 bases between. The CDR3 length is 12 residues. The complete variable domain, with remaining parts taken from reference TRBV11-1 and TRBJ1-2, reads EAEVAQSPRYKITEKSQAVAFWCDPISGHATLYWYRQILGQGPELLVQFQDESVVDDSQLPKDRFSAERLKGVDSTLKIQPAELGDSAMYLCASSLANYGYTFGSGTRLTVV.

The J gene is TRBJ2-3, the V gene TRBV20-1; D is unclear. Germline V lookup: CDR1 DFQATT, CDR2 SNEGSKA (reference sequence). V gave up 0 bases and J gave up 7 bases, with 8 bases separating them. CDR3 length: 12 amino acids. The CDR3, as DNA: TGCAGTGCTAGAGATAATCGGCATACGCAGTATTTT. Its translation: CSARDNRHTQYF.

The chain employs TRBV5-4 and TRBJ1-1, with D tentatively TRBD1 (6 bases). CDR1 is SGHNT and CDR2 is YYREEE in the germline V gene (reference sequence). Between the trimmed V and J ends, which lost 4 bases and 0 bases, there was a span of 16 bases. This CDR3 is 16 amino acids long. CDR3 DNA: TGTGCCAGCAGCGCGGGGGCGCCGAATTTGAACACTGAAGCTTTCTTT. This codes for CASSAGAPNLNTEAFF.

V is TRBV12-3 or TRBV12-4 and J is TRBJ1-2; D is ambiguous. Trimming left V 7 bases short and J 9 bases short, with 24 bases between. This CDR3 contains 15 residues. The CDR3 DNA is TGTGCCAGCATGTCACGGTCGAGTGGCCTCGGGAGCTACACCTTC. Protein: CASMSRSSGLGSYTF.

The chain combines TRBV29-1 with TRBJ1-2; D may be TRBD1 (6 bases). The ends were cut back, 3 bases at V and 8 bases at J, with 16 bases in the middle. Germline V gene data show CDR1 as SQVTM and CDR2 as ANQGSEA. This CDR3 is built from 13 residues. The CDR3 nucleotides are TGCAGCGTTGAGACGGGGGGCAAGAGAGGCTACACCTTC. The encoded protein is CSVETGGKRGYTF.

The chain joins TRBV7-6 to TRBJ2-1; D ambiguous. Trimming took 3 bases from V and 12 from J, leaving 15 bases between them. Germline-derived CDR1 and CDR2 are SGHVS and FNYEAQ. The CDR3 totals 13 residues. This CDR3 is CASSFDPQVGQFF. The CDR3 region has the DNA TGTGCCAGCAGCTTCGATCCCCAGGTAGGGCAGTTCTTC.

The chain joins TRBV12-3 or TRBV12-4 to TRBJ2-5; TRBD1 matches at 10 bases. V shed 4 bases, J shed 5 bases, and the junction held 4 bases outside the gene matches. The CDR3 loop spans 14 amino acids. The CDR3 protein is CASSSGTGVETQYF. DNA for the CDR3: TGTGCCAGCAGTTCCGGGACAGGGGTGGAGACCCAGTACTTC.

V is TRBV24-1 and J is TRBJ2-3, with D possibly matching TRBD1 (5 bases). The CDR3 covers 15 residues. CDR1 is KGHDR, CDR2 SFDVKD, per germline. V was pared by 4 bases and J by 3 bases, with 13 bases between. The CDR3 protein is CATSESGFATDTQYF. The CDR3, as DNA: TGTGCCACCAGTGAGTCAGGGTTTGCTACAGATACGCAGTATTTT.

CDR3 nucleotide sequence: TGTGCCAGCAGCCAACGTAGTAGCGGGGGGGCGGGCACCGGGGAGCTGTTTTTT. It specifies CASSQRSSGGAGTGELFF. The gene calls are TRBV4-2 and TRBJ2-2; 11 nucleotides agree with TRBD2. The ends lost 2 bases at V and 4 bases at J; junction bases unmatched: 9. This CDR3 has 18 residues. Germline V gives CDR1 LGHNA, CDR2 YNFKEQ.